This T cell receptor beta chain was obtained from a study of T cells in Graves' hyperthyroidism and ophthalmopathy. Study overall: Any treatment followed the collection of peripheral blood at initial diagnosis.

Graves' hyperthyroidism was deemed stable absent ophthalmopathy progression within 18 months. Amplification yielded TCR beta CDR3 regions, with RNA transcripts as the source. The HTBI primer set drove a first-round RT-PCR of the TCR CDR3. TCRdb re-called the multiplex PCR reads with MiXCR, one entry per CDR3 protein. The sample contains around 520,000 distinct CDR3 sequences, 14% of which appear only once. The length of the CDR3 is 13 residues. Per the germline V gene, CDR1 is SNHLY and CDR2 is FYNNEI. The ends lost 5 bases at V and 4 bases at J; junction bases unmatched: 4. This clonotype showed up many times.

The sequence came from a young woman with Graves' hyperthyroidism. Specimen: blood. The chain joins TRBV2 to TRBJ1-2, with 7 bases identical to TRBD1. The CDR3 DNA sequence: TGTGCCAGCAGTCGGACAGGCCTCTATGGCTACACCTTC. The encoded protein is CASSRTGLYGYTF.